This passage covers 27 T cell receptor beta chains from one sample sequenced in a study of Ad26.COV2.S vaccination and SARS-CoV-2 variants. Using immunoSEQ multiplex PCR, the repertoire was profiled, and TCRdb retains in-frame clones only, with some absent. The table lists about 350,000 clones, around 83% of them singletons. Treatment here: about 20 received Ad26.COV2.S at low or high dose, single or two shots; about 5 received placebo; per-sample allocation not given. The samples were gathered on day 63 after the first injection of vaccine or placebo. The source was peripheral blood, collected in a trial of Ad26.COV2.S vaccine versus placebo. The source of these receptors is a person aged 18-60 years who received the Ad26.COV2.S COVID-19 vaccine or a placebo.

The rearrangement joins TRBV30 to TRBJ1-4; weak D call: TRBD1 (6 bases). CDR1 is GTSNPN, CDR2 SVGIG, per germline (reference sequence). The ends were cut back, 5 bases at V and 7 bases at J, with 11 bases in the middle. This CDR3 has 12 amino acids. The CDR3 coding sequence is TGTGCCTGGTGCCTGACAGGTGAAAAACTGTTTTTT. Translation gives CAWCLTGEKLFF.

This sequence joins TRBV10-3 and TRBJ2-5; D might be TRBD2 (6 bases). This CDR3 has 14 amino acids. CDR1 is ENHRY, CDR2 SYGVKD, per germline. Trimming took off 4 bases at V and 5 bases at J, with 14 bases between the two ends. The CDR3 region has the DNA TGTGCCATCAGTGGGGGGGACGCCCGGGAGACCCAGTACTTC. Its translation is CAISGGDARETQYF.

This chain joins TRBV9 and TRBJ2-1; a weak D match, TRBD2 (7 bases). Germline V lookup: CDR1 SGDLS, CDR2 YYNGEE. V was cut by 0 bases and J by 1 base, with 11 bases left in between. The length of the CDR3 is 16 residues. The chain's CDR3 is CASSVAGGSSYNEQFF. As DNA, the CDR3 is TGTGCCAGCAGCGTAGCGGGGGGCAGTTCCTACAATGAGCAGTTCTTC.

This chain joins TRBV5-1 and TRBJ1-1; D gene unclear. Germline-derived CDR1 and CDR2 are SGHRS and YFSETQ. The CDR3 loop spans 14 amino acids. V gave up 4 bases and J gave up 4 bases, with 14 bases separating them. The chain's CDR3 is CASSGGRSGTEAFF. Written as DNA, the CDR3 is TGCGCCAGCAGCGGAGGGAGGTCGGGCACTGAAGCTTTCTTT.

The genes are TRBV2 and TRBJ1-1, with D uncertain. The V end was cut by 6 bases, the J end by 3 bases, with 17 bases between. From germline, CDR1 is SNHLY and CDR2 FYNNEI. CDR3 length: 15 residues. This CDR3 reads CASSALGGTHTEAFF. The CDR3 nucleotides are TGTGCCAGCAGCGCCCTCGGCGGAACCCACACTGAAGCTTTCTTT.

The rearrangement joins TRBV10-2 to TRBJ2-2; a weak D match, TRBD1 (6 bases). This CDR3 is 17 amino acids long. Looked up from germline, CDR1 is WSHSY and CDR2 is SAAADI. V was pared by 11 bases and J by 3 bases, with 25 bases between. The CDR3 coding sequence is TGCGCCTGCTCCGAGGGTAGGGCAGGGGAGTACACCGGGGAGCTGTTTTTT. Translated: CACSEGRAGEYTGELFF.

Here the CDR3 reads CASSRTNSRADTQYF. The CDR3 DNA reads as TGTGCCAGCAGCCGGACTAACTCTCGCGCAGATACGCAGTATTTT. The chain couples TRBV7-2 to TRBJ2-3; the D gene is possibly TRBD2 (6 bases). CDR1 is SGHTA and CDR2 is FQGNSA in the germline V gene. V lost 5 bases to trimming and J lost 4 bases, with 16 bases between them. This CDR3 has 15 amino acids.

The chain is built from TRBV12-3 or TRBV12-4 and TRBJ2-5, with 7 bases fitting TRBD2. The CDR3 totals 13 residues. The V and J ends lost 6 bases and 5 bases, in that order; junction bases with no gene match: 6. The CDR3, as DNA: TGTGCCAGCAGGCTAGCGGAGAAGGAGACCCAGTACTTC. This encodes CASRLAEKETQYF.

The chain combines TRBV14 with TRBJ2-3, with a tentative D call TRBD1 (6 bases). The CDR3 is 15 amino acids. The ends were cut back, 2 bases at V and 3 bases at J, with 12 bases in the middle. Germline CDR1 is SGHDN and CDR2 is FVKESK. The CDR3 protein is CASSQHLGATDTQYF. In nucleotides, the CDR3 is TGTGCCAGCAGCCAACACCTGGGGGCTACAGATACGCAGTATTTT.

This chain uses TRBV2 with TRBJ2-7, with 9 nucleotides matching TRBD1. J lost 2 bases, V lost 5 bases, and 7 bases had no gene match. CDR3 length: 15 amino acids. CDR1 and CDR2 (germline): SNHLY, FYNNEI. The CDR3 loop is CASSSRQGGTYEQYF. CDR3 DNA: TGTGCCAGCAGTTCCAGACAGGGGGGGACCTACGAGCAGTACTTC.

The rearrangement links TRBV4-3 to TRBJ2-1, with TRBD2 identical over 7 bases. This CDR3 comprises 14 residues. V dropped 4 bases and J dropped 1; count of bases not matched to a gene: 1. The germline gives CDR1 LGHNA, CDR2 YSLEER. In DNA, the CDR3 is TGCGCCAGCAGCCCGGGGGGATCCTACAATGAGCAGTTCTTC. Protein sequence: CASSPGGSYNEQFF.

V is TRBV2 and J is TRBJ2-3; D is undetermined. With 8 bases removed from V and 1 base from J, the gap between germline ends came to 13 bases. Germline V gives CDR1 SNHLY, CDR2 FYNNEI. The CDR3 is 14 amino acids. The CDR3 DNA reads TGTGCCAGCTGCCGGTCCTGGGGCACAGATACGCAGTATTTT. Protein sequence: CASCRSWGTDTQYF.

The chain joins TRBV5-1 to TRBJ2-1; TRBD1 is a possible D gene (5 bases). The CDR3 runs to 15 residues. Germline CDR1 reads SGHRS; CDR2 reads YFSETQ. V lost 4 bases and J lost 4, with 15 bases in between. The CDR3 bases are TGCGCCAGCAGCCGAAACACAGGATCATACAATGAGCAGTTCTTC. This sequence encodes CASSRNTGSYNEQFF.

The V gene is TRBV5-1, the J gene TRBJ2-3; tentative D call: TRBD2 (6 bases). CDR1 SGHRS and CDR2 YFSETQ come from the germline V gene. This CDR3 contains 14 residues. V was clipped by 4 bases and J by 5 bases, with 14 bases between them. The chain's CDR3 is CASSAPLAVDTQYF. CDR3 DNA: TGCGCCAGCAGCGCCCCACTAGCAGTAGATACGCAGTATTTT.

This clone was counted a single time. V is TRBV21-1 and J is TRBJ2-3; the D call in the table, TRBD2, was not verified against the DNA. TRBV21-1 is annotated as a pseudogene. CDR3 size: 13 residues. The chain's CDR3 is CARALGETDTQYF. CDR3 bases: TGTGCCAGGGCTCTAGGAGAAACAGATACGCAGTATTTT.

This clone was found once. The chain joins TRBV28 to TRBJ2-2, with D possibly TRBD2 on 6 matching bases. Trimming took off 4 bases at V and 4 bases at J, with 16 bases between the two ends. This CDR3 spans 16 amino acids. The germline V gene has CDR1 MDHEN and CDR2 SYDVKM. The CDR3, as DNA: TGTGCCAGCAGTTCCCCCCTGGGGGGAGGCACCGGGGAGCTGTTTTTT. Translation: CASSSPLGGGTGELFF. Full variable domain (outside the CDR3, taken from reference TRBV28 and TRBJ2-2): DVKVTQSSRYLVKRTGEKVFLECVQDMDHENMFWYRQDPGLGLRLIYFSYDVKMKEKGDIPEGYSVSREKKERFSLILESASTNQTSMYLCASSSPLGGGTGELFFGEGSRLTVL.

The chain carries TRBV10-2 and TRBJ2-5; possibly TRBD2 for D (5 bases). This CDR3 contains 15 residues. Trimming took 2 bases from V and 4 from J, leaving 14 bases between them. Germline CDR1 WSHSY, CDR2 SAAADI. As DNA, the CDR3 is TGCGCCAGCAGTGAGGGACCTAGCCCGGGAGAGACCCAGTACTTC. As protein: CASSEGPSPGETQYF.

The genes are TRBV7-2 and TRBJ2-3; 7 nucleotides align to TRBD2. J gave up 4 bases and V 5 bases, and 15 bases lay outside the gene matches. The CDR3 consists of 17 residues. The V gene's germline CDR1 is SGHTA and CDR2 FQGNSA. DNA of the CDR3: TGTGCCAGCAGCATAACCGCCGGTCGACTAGCATCAGATACGCAGTATTTT. It yields the protein CASSITAGRLASDTQYF.

This clone was detected once. Additional DNA sequences in this sample encode the identical CDR3. This chain joins TRBV12-3 or TRBV12-4 and TRBJ2-2; D ambiguous. This CDR3 region has 12 residues. Trimming removed 1 base from V and 7 bases from J, with 4 bases in between. The CDR3 DNA reads as TGTGCCAGCAGTTTAGGGGTCGGGGAGCTGTTTTTT. It translates to CASSLGVGELFF.

The chain links TRBV9 to TRBJ1-4; a possible D gene is TRBD1 (6 bases). Looked up from germline, CDR1 is SGDLS and CDR2 is YYNGEE. Trimming left V 3 bases short and J 7 bases short, with 16 bases between. The length of the CDR3 is 15 residues. Written as DNA, the CDR3 is TGTGCCAGCAGCGCCCGTCAGGGGTTAGGTGAAAAACTGTTTTTT. It translates to CASSARQGLGEKLFF.

The CDR3 sequence: CASSSGTFQETQYF. DNA of the CDR3: TGTGCCAGTAGTTCCGGGACGTTCCAAGAGACCCAGTACTTC. J is TRBJ2-5 and V is TRBV19; D possibly uses TRBD1 or TRBD2 (5 bases each). Germline CDR1 is LNHDA and CDR2 is SQIVND (reference sequence). The CDR3 runs 14 residues. Trimming left V 5 bases short and J 1 base short, with 11 bases between.

The rearrangement links TRBV19 to TRBJ2-7; the D gene is possibly TRBD1 (5 bases). Per germline, CDR1 LNHDA and CDR2 SQIVND (reference sequence). Trimming took off 2 bases at V and 5 bases at J, with 13 bases between the two ends. The CDR3 loop spans 14 amino acids. The CDR3 nucleotides read TGTGCCAGTAGTATAAGGGGCCCTTTGAACGAGCAGTACTTC. This gives the protein CASSIRGPLNEQYF.

The chain employs TRBV27 and TRBJ2-1, with 9 bases matching TRBD2. Germline V lookup: CDR1 MNHEY, CDR2 SMNVEV (reference sequence). This CDR3 region has 17 residues. Germline trimming cut 5 bases from V and 4 bases from J; bases unmatched to any gene: 12. CDR3 in amino acids: CASSLIGGRDPYNEQFF. The CDR3 nucleotides read TGTGCCAGCAGTCTGATCGGCGGGAGGGACCCGTACAATGAGCAGTTCTTC.

CDR3 DNA: TGTGCCAGCAGCGGAGAAAGGACAGGGGGCAATGAGCAGTTCTTC. Amino acids: CASSGERTGGNEQFF. The chain has TRBV9 and TRBJ2-1; TRBD1 aligns across 10 bases. This CDR3 has 15 amino acids. V was clipped by 3 bases and J by 6 bases; unmatched bases: 6. CDR1 is SGDLS and CDR2 is YYNGEE in the germline V gene.

This clone was counted only a few times. This chain uses TRBV5-4 with TRBJ1-6; D possibly corresponds to TRBD1 (6 bases). Germline V gene data show CDR1 as SGHNT and CDR2 as YYREEE (reference sequence). V was shortened by 2 bases and J by 8 bases, with 17 bases between the two germline ends. The CDR3 loop spans 16 amino acids. This CDR3 is CASSLRTTGRDSPLHF. The CDR3 bases are TGTGCCAGCAGCTTACGCACAACAGGGAGGGATTCACCCCTCCACTTT.

The V and J genes are TRBV7-2 and TRBJ2-7, with 10 bases aligning to TRBD2. With V trimmed by 3 bases and J by 3 bases, 2 bases remained unmatched. Germline V gene lookup returns CDR1 SGHTA and CDR2 FQGNSA. CDR3 length: 14 amino acids. CDR3 sequence: CASSFSSGSYEQYF. The CDR3 coding sequence is TGTGCCAGCAGCTTTTCTAGCGGGAGCTACGAGCAGTACTTC. The full variable domain, its missing parts supplied by reference TRBV7-2 and TRBJ2-7, is GAGVSQSPSNKVTEKGKDVELRCDPISGHTALYWYRQSLGQGLEFLIYFQGNSAPDKSGLPSDRFSAERTGGSVSTLTIQRTQQEDSAVYLCASSFSSGSYEQYFGPGTRLTVT.

This clone appeared a single time. The V and J genes are TRBV5-1 and TRBJ1-1; D might be TRBD1 (6 bases). This CDR3 is 18 amino acids long. Trimming took off 0 bases at V and 1 base at J, with 19 bases between the two ends. CDR1 and CDR2 (germline): SGHRS, YFSETQ. This CDR3 reads CASSLAKGVVQWNTEAFF. CDR3 nucleotide sequence: TGCGCCAGCAGCTTGGCCAAGGGGGTAGTTCAGTGGAACACTGAAGCTTTCTTT.